The rows below give T cell receptor beta chains drawn from one sample of a study of CD4+ T cells in melanoma. Here immunoSEQ multiplex PCR was the method, and the copy in TCRdb shows in-frame clones only, minus some. The sample records some 13,000 clones, about 74% being singletons. Material for sequencing was cells from a culture (not recorded whether cultured in vitro). The receptors stem from a human donor with melanoma. The CDR3 runs from the conserved cysteine through the conserved F or W. The order of the fields is CDR3 protein, CDR3 DNA, clone size, J gene, D gene, V gene. D genes are given only for firm matches. Clone sizes are given selectively: once, few, many, or a class where the clone is expanded.

CDR3aa: CASSESGLALKNEQFF; CDR3nt: TGCGCCAGCAGTGAGTCGGGACTAGCTTTAAAGAATGAGCAGTTCTTC; abundance: -; j_gene: TRBJ2-1; d_gene: TRBD2; v_gene: TRBV10-2
CDR3aa: CASSQFTGIGTDTQYF; CDR3nt: TGCGCCAGCAGCCAGTTTACAGGGATTGGCACAGATACGCAGTATTTT; abundance: -; j_gene: TRBJ2-3; d_gene: -; v_gene: TRBV4-1
CDR3aa: CASSGQGLSNQPQHF; CDR3nt: TGTGCCAGCAGCGGACAGGGCCTGAGCAATCAGCCCCAGCATTTT; abundance: -; j_gene: TRBJ1-5; d_gene: TRBD1; v_gene: TRBV7-2
CDR3aa: CASSHAAGTEPYSYGYTF; CDR3nt: TGCGCCAGCAGCCATGCCGCCGGGACTGAACCTTATTCCTATGGCTACACCTTC; abundance: -; j_gene: TRBJ1-2; d_gene: -; v_gene: TRBV4-1
CDR3aa: CSVERYSYGYTF; CDR3nt: TGCAGCGTTGAGAGGTATTCGTATGGCTACACCTTC; abundance: -; j_gene: TRBJ1-2; d_gene: -; v_gene: TRBV29-1
CDR3aa: CARSFESYEQYF; CDR3nt: TGTGCCAGAAGCTTCGAAAGCTACGAGCAGTACTTC; abundance: -; j_gene: TRBJ2-7; d_gene: -; v_gene: TRBV5-3
CDR3aa: CASSLDKTSGGYEQFF; CDR3nt: TGTGCCAGCAGCTTAGACAAGACTAGCGGGGGGTATGAGCAGTTCTTC; abundance: -; j_gene: TRBJ2-1; d_gene: TRBD2; v_gene: TRBV11-3
CDR3aa: CASSPRNLKGNYGYTF; CDR3nt: TGTGCCAGCTCACCTCGCAACCTCAAGGGGAACTATGGCTACACCTTC; abundance: -; j_gene: TRBJ1-2; d_gene: -; v_gene: TRBV18
CDR3aa: CAISAGAGANVLTF; CDR3nt: TGTGCCATCAGTGCCGGCGCTGGGGCCAACGTCCTGACTTTC; abundance: -; j_gene: TRBJ2-6; d_gene: -; v_gene: TRBV10-3
CDR3aa: CASSQDRGERTQYF; CDR3nt: TGTGCCAGCAGCCAAGACAGGGGAGAGAGGACCCAGTACTTC; abundance: few; j_gene: TRBJ2-5; d_gene: -; v_gene: TRBV4-2
CDR3aa: CASRGQVVWYGYTF; CDR3nt: TGTGCCAGCAGGGGACAGGTAGTGTGGTATGGCTACACCTTC; abundance: medium-sized; j_gene: TRBJ1-2; d_gene: TRBD1; v_gene: TRBV2
CDR3aa: CASSLGASYNSPLHF; CDR3nt: TGTGCCAGCAGCTTAGGGGCCTCATATAATTCACCCCTCCACTTT; abundance: -; j_gene: TRBJ1-6; d_gene: -; v_gene: TRBV7-9
CDR3aa: CASREQTGSYEQYF; CDR3nt: TGTGCCAGCAGGGAACAAACAGGCTCCTACGAGCAGTACTTC; abundance: -; j_gene: TRBJ2-7; d_gene: -; v_gene: TRBV2
CDR3aa: CASSFETGVVGYTF; CDR3nt: TGTGCCAGCAGCTTCGAGACGGGCGTCGTGGGCTACACCTTC; abundance: -; j_gene: TRBJ1-2; d_gene: -; v_gene: TRBV5-5
CDR3aa: CATRGLGGTGELFF; CDR3nt: TGTGCCACCCGCGGACTTGGAGGAACCGGGGAGCTGTTTTTT; abundance: -; j_gene: TRBJ2-2; d_gene: -; v_gene: TRBV19
CDR3aa: CASSYRTGVGYTF; CDR3nt: TGTGCCAGCAGTTACCGGACGGGGGTTGGCTACACCTTC; abundance: few; j_gene: TRBJ1-2; d_gene: -; v_gene: TRBV6-5
CDR3aa: CAIGVGNTDTQYF; CDR3nt: TGTGCCATCGGCGTGGGGAACACAGATACGCAGTATTTT; abundance: -; j_gene: TRBJ2-3; d_gene: -; v_gene: TRBV10-3
CDR3aa: CASSPTPGGTEAFF; CDR3nt: TGTGCCAGCAGTCCCACCCCGGGGGGCACTGAAGCTTTCTTT; abundance: -; j_gene: TRBJ1-1; d_gene: -; v_gene: TRBV6-5
CDR3aa: CASSVALTDYGYTF; CDR3nt: TGTGCCAGCAGCGTAGCTTTGACGGACTATGGCTACACCTTC; abundance: -; j_gene: TRBJ1-2; d_gene: -; v_gene: TRBV9
CDR3aa: CASSEVSPYEQYF; CDR3nt: TGTGCCAGCAGTGAGGTCAGCCCCTACGAGCAGTACTTC; abundance: few; j_gene: TRBJ2-7; d_gene: -; v_gene: TRBV6-1
CDR3aa: CAISESATEAFF; CDR3nt: TGTGCCATCAGTGAGTCCGCCACTGAAGCTTTCTTT; abundance: -; j_gene: TRBJ1-1; d_gene: -; v_gene: TRBV10-3
CDR3aa: CASSLRNSGNEQFF; CDR3nt: TGCGCCAGCAGCTTGAGGAACTCTGGCAATGAGCAGTTCTTC; abundance: -; j_gene: TRBJ2-1; d_gene: -; v_gene: TRBV5-1
CDR3aa: CASSIASTGNYEQYF; CDR3nt: TGTGCCAGTAGTATAGCTTCGACAGGGAACTACGAGCAGTACTTC; abundance: -; j_gene: TRBJ2-7; d_gene: TRBD1; v_gene: TRBV19
CDR3aa: CASSWVGGPLNTEAFF; CDR3nt: TGTGCCAGCAGCTGGGTGGGGGGCCCCCTGAACACTGAAGCTTTCTTT; abundance: -; j_gene: TRBJ1-1; d_gene: -; v_gene: TRBV7-9
CDR3aa: CAWSRTPSLDLHF; CDR3nt: TGTGCCTGGAGTAGGACACCAAGTCTAGACCTCCACTTT; abundance: -; j_gene: TRBJ1-6; d_gene: -; v_gene: TRBV30
CDR3aa: CASSPKGAAQYF; CDR3nt: TGTGCCAGTAGTCCCAAGGGGGCTGCGCAGTATTTT; abundance: -; j_gene: TRBJ2-3; d_gene: TRBD1; v_gene: TRBV19
CDR3aa: CASSGSGWGQETQYF; CDR3nt: TGTGCCAGCAGTGGTAGTGGGTGGGGCCAAGAGACCCAGTACTTC; abundance: -; j_gene: TRBJ2-5; d_gene: -; v_gene: TRBV9
CDR3aa: CASSTYRGEGYEQYF; CDR3nt: TGTGCCAGCAGCACATACAGGGGGGAAGGGTACGAGCAGTACTTC; abundance: -; j_gene: TRBJ2-7; d_gene: TRBD1; v_gene: TRBV11-2
CDR3aa: CAISDLNSASYGYTF; CDR3nt: TGTGCCATCAGTGATCTTAATTCGGCGTCCTATGGCTACACCTTC; abundance: -; j_gene: TRBJ1-2; d_gene: -; v_gene: TRBV10-3
CDR3aa: CAWGGAAGQETQYF; CDR3nt: TGTGCCTGGGGAGGGGCGGCGGGGCAAGAGACCCAGTACTTC; abundance: -; j_gene: TRBJ2-5; d_gene: -; v_gene: TRBV30
CDR3aa: CASRSQVRSYNEQFF; CDR3nt: TGTGCCAGCCGCTCCCAAGTCCGGTCCTACAATGAGCAGTTCTTC; abundance: -; j_gene: TRBJ2-1; d_gene: -; v_gene: TRBV6-5
CDR3aa: CASSEGGQKQETQYF; CDR3nt: TGTGCCAGCAGTGAAGGGGGACAGAAACAAGAGACCCAGTACTTC; abundance: -; j_gene: TRBJ2-5; d_gene: TRBD1; v_gene: TRBV25-1
CDR3aa: CASSVGTSGVNEQFF; CDR3nt: TGCGCCAGCAGCGTTGGGACTAGCGGGGTAAATGAGCAGTTCTTC; abundance: -; j_gene: TRBJ2-1; d_gene: TRBD2; v_gene: TRBV5-1
CDR3aa: CASSRGVGQPQHF; CDR3nt: TGTGCCAGCTCACGAGGCGTGGGACAGCCCCAGCATTTT; abundance: few; j_gene: TRBJ1-5; d_gene: -; v_gene: TRBV18
CDR3aa: CASSLRQGWTGELFF; CDR3nt: TGTGCCAGCAGCCTACGACAGGGGTGGACCGGGGAGCTGTTTTTT; abundance: -; j_gene: TRBJ2-2; d_gene: TRBD1; v_gene: TRBV7-9
CDR3aa: CASSVQGNEQFF; CDR3nt: TGCGCCAGCAGCGTTCAGGGTAATGAGCAGTTCTTC; abundance: -; j_gene: TRBJ2-1; d_gene: -; v_gene: TRBV5-1
CDR3aa: CASSRTSEQYF; CDR3nt: TGTGCCAGCAGCCGGACTAGCGAGCAGTACTTC; abundance: -; j_gene: TRBJ2-7; d_gene: TRBD2; v_gene: TRBV5-6
CDR3aa: CASSADRGGALSSGANVLTF; CDR3nt: TGTGCCAGCAGCGCGGACAGGGGAGGTGCTTTAAGCTCTGGGGCCAACGTCCTGACTTTC; abundance: -; j_gene: TRBJ2-6; d_gene: TRBD1; v_gene: TRBV9
CDR3aa: CASSEGDSRDTQYF; CDR3nt: TGTGCCAGCAGTGAAGGGGACTCAAGGGATACGCAGTATTTT; abundance: -; j_gene: TRBJ2-3; d_gene: -; v_gene: TRBV6-1
CDR3aa: CASSKGFETQYF; CDR3nt: TGTGCCAGCAGTAAAGGATTCGAGACCCAGTACTTC; abundance: -; j_gene: TRBJ2-5; d_gene: -; v_gene: TRBV2
CDR3aa: CASSLVGDRADEQYF; CDR3nt: TGTGCCAGCAGCTTAGTTGGGGACAGGGCAGACGAGCAGTACTTC; abundance: once; j_gene: TRBJ2-7; d_gene: TRBD1; v_gene: TRBV7-3
CDR3aa: CASSLEIRTLTANYGYTF; CDR3nt: TGTGCCAGCAGCTTGGAGATACGAACCCTGACGGCTAACTATGGCTACACCTTC; abundance: -; j_gene: TRBJ1-2; d_gene: -; v_gene: TRBV4-2
CDR3aa: CASSIGRDRRRTGELFF; CDR3nt: TGTGCCAGTAGTATAGGCAGGGACAGGAGGCGCACCGGGGAGCTGTTTTTT; abundance: once; j_gene: TRBJ2-2; d_gene: TRBD1; v_gene: TRBV19
CDR3aa: CASSLGAGVSYEQYF; CDR3nt: TGCGCCAGCAGCTTGGGGGCGGGGGTCTCCTACGAGCAGTACTTC; abundance: -; j_gene: TRBJ2-7; d_gene: TRBD2; v_gene: TRBV5-1
CDR3aa: CASSAHTGQGRGYGYTF; CDR3nt: TGTGCCAGCAGTGCCCACACCGGACAGGGCAGGGGCTATGGCTACACCTTC; abundance: -; j_gene: TRBJ1-2; d_gene: TRBD1; v_gene: TRBV6-4
CDR3aa: CATGTGWNQPQHF; CDR3nt: TGTGCCACCGGGACAGGGTGGAATCAGCCCCAGCATTTT; abundance: -; j_gene: TRBJ1-5; d_gene: TRBD1; v_gene: TRBV10-3
CDR3aa: CASSSLRQGSYEQYF; CDR3nt: TGTGCCAGCTCCTCCTTGCGGCAGGGCTCCTACGAGCAGTACTTC; abundance: -; j_gene: TRBJ2-7; d_gene: -; v_gene: TRBV7-2
CDR3aa: CASIDLSINEKLFF; CDR3nt: TGTGCCAGCATTGACTTGTCCATTAATGAAAAACTGTTTTTT; abundance: -; j_gene: TRBJ1-4; d_gene: -; v_gene: TRBV21-1
CDR3aa: CASSLGGQLGYTF; CDR3nt: TGTGCCAGCAGCTTAGGGGGACAGCTTGGCTACACCTTC; abundance: -; j_gene: TRBJ1-2; d_gene: TRBD1; v_gene: TRBV7-8
CDR3aa: CASSPTSSSTQYF; CDR3nt: TGCGCCAGCAGCCCTACTAGCTCTTCGACGCAGTATTTT; abundance: -; j_gene: TRBJ2-3; d_gene: -; v_gene: TRBV10-2
CDR3aa: CASSTDRANVLTF; CDR3nt: TGCGCCAGCAGTACCGACAGGGCCAACGTCCTGACTTTC; abundance: -; j_gene: TRBJ2-6; d_gene: -; v_gene: TRBV10-2
CDR3aa: CASSLGAGAYNEQFF; CDR3nt: TGTGCCAGCAGCCTTGGGGCTGGAGCATACAATGAGCAGTTCTTC; abundance: -; j_gene: TRBJ2-1; d_gene: -; v_gene: TRBV7-3
CDR3aa: CASSLGTSGGSLTYEQYF; CDR3nt: TGCGCCAGCAGCTTGGGAACTAGCGGGGGGAGTCTTACCTACGAGCAGTACTTC; abundance: -; j_gene: TRBJ2-7; d_gene: TRBD2; v_gene: TRBV5-1